Listed here is a single TCR beta chain. Its antigen is undetermined. The sample comes from a study of long-term antiretroviral therapy in people with HIV. Overall study results and limits: Post-ART diversity increased but stayed below transplant donor controls.

V lost 8 bases and J lost 0, with 13 bases in between. Germline V lookup: CDR1 MNHNS, CDR2 SASEGT. CDR3 size: 14 residues. They ran version v3.0 of the immunoSEQ assay at survey level. The protocol was immunoSEQ multiplex PCR, while the TCRdb copy is restricted to in-frame clones and leaves out a portion. Here the sample spans more than 20,000 clones, 80% to 85% being singletons. This sequence joins TRBV6-1 and TRBJ1-1; maybe TRBD1 (5 bases). Source: unsorted PBMCs, taken 1.2 years after starting antiretroviral therapy. This TCR came from a middle-aged woman with HIV. CDR3 in DNA: TGTGCCAGCCAAGGGGAACACCTGAACACTGAAGCTTTCTTT. It specifies CASQGEHLNTEAFF.